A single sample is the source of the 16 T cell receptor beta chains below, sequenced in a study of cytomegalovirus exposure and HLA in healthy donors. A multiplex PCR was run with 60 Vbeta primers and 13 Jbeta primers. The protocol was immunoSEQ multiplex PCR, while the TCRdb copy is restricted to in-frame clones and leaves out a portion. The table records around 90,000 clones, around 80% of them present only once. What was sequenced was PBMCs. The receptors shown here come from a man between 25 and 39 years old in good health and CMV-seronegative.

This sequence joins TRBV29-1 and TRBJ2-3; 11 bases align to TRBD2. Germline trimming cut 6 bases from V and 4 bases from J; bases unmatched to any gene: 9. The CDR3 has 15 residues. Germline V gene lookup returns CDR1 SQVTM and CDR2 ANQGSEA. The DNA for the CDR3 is TGCAGCGTCGTTCGCTTAGCGGGAGGGCCAGATACGCAGTATTTT. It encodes CSVVRLAGGPDTQYF.

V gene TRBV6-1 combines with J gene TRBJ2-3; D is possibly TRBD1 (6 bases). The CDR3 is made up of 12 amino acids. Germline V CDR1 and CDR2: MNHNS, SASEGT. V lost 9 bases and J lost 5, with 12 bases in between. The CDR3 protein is CARGVRGDTQYF. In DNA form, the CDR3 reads TGTGCCAGAGGGGTCAGGGGAGATACGCAGTATTTT.

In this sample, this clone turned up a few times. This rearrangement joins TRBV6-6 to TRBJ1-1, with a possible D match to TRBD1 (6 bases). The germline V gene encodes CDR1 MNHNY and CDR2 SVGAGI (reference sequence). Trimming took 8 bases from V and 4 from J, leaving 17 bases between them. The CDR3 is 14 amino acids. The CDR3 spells CASGQQGSTTEAFF. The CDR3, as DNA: TGTGCCAGCGGTCAACAGGGATCGACCACTGAAGCTTTCTTT.

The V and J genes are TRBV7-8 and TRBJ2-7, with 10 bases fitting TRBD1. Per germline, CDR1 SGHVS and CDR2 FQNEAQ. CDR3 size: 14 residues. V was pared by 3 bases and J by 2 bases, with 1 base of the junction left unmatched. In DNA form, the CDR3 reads TGTGCCAGCAGCTTGGACAGGGGGGCCTACGAGCAGTACTTC. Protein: CASSLDRGAYEQYF.

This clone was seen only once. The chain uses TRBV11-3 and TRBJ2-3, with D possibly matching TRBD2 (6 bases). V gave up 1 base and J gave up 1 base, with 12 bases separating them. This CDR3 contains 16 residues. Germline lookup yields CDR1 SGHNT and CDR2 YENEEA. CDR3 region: CASSLGRGSGTDTQYF. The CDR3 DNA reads TGTGCCAGCAGCTTAGGACGGGGGAGCGGCACAGATACGCAGTATTTT. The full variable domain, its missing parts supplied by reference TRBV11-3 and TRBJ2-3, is EAGVVQSPRYKIIEKKQPVAFWCNPISGHNTLYWYLQNLGQGPELLIRYENEEAVDDSQLPKDRFSAERLKGVDSTLKIQPAELGDSAVYLCASSLGRGSGTDTQYFGPGTRLTVL.

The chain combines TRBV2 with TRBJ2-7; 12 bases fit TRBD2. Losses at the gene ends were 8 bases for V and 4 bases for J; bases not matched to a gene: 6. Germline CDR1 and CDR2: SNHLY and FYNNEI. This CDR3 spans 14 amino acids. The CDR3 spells CASGKLAGGYEQYV. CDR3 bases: TGTGCCAGCGGAAAACTAGCGGGAGGATACGAGCAGTACGTC.

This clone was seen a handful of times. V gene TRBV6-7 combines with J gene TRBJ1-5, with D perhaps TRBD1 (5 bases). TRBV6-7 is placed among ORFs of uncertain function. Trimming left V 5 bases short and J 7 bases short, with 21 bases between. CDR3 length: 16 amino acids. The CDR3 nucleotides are TGTGCCAGCAGTCCCCCCCGTGGGGGGTGGAACCAGCCCCAGCATTTT. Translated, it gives CASSPPRGGWNQPQHF.

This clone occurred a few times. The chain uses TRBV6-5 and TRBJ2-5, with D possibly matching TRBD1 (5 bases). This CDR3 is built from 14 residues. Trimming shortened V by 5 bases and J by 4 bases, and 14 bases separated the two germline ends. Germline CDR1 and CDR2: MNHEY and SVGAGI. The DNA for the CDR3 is TGTGCCAGCAGTCCTCATCTTAGGGGAGAGACCCAGTACTTC. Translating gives CASSPHLRGETQYF.

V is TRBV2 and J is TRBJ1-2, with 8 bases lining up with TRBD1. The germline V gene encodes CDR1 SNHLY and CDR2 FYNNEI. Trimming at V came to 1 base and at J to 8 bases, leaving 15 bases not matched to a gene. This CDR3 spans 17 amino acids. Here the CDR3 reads CASSEGRRTGWAKGYTF. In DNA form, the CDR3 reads TGTGCCAGCAGTGAAGGAAGGCGGACAGGGTGGGCTAAGGGCTACACCTTC.

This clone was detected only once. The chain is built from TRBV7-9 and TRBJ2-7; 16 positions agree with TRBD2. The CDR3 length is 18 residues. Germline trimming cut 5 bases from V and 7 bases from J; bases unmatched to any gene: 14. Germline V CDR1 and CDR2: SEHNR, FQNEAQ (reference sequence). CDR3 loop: CASSQGWGLAGGSLEQYV. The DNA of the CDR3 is TGTGCCAGCAGCCAAGGATGGGGACTAGCGGGAGGGTCCCTGGAGCAGTACGTC.

The CDR3 nucleotides are TGTGCCAGCAGCCGGGACAGGGGGACAGATACGCAGTATTTT. As protein: CASSRDRGTDTQYF. The rearrangement uses TRBV7-9 and TRBJ2-3; 11 bases fit TRBD1. Germline-derived CDR1 and CDR2 are SEHNR and FQNEAQ (reference sequence). The trim removed 5 bases at V and 3 bases at J, leaving 1 base unmatched. The CDR3 is 14 residues long.

CDR3 protein: CASHPGTGVWQPQHF. CDR3 in DNA: TGTGCCAGCCACCCCGGGACAGGGGTGTGGCAGCCCCAGCATTTT. The chain uses TRBV7-2 and TRBJ1-5; 10 nucleotides agree with TRBD1. Germline V gene data show CDR1 as SGHTA and CDR2 as FQGNSA. V gave up 8 bases and J gave up 7 bases; unmatched junction bases: 11. CDR3 length: 15 amino acids. Filled out from reference TRBV7-2 and TRBJ1-5, the complete variable domain reads GAGVSQSPSNKVTEKGKDVELRCDPISGHTALYWYRQSLGQGLEFLIYFQGNSAPDKSGLPSDRFSAERTGGSVSTLTIQRTQQEDSAVYLCASHPGTGVWQPQHFGDGTRLSIL.

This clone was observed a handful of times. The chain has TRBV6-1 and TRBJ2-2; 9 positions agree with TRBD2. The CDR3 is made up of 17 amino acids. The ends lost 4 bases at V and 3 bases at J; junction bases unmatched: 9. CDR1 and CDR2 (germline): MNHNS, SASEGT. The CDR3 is CASSGGGRAPHTGELFF. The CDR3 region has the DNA TGTGCCAGCAGTGGTGGCGGGAGGGCCCCTCACACCGGGGAGCTGTTTTTT.

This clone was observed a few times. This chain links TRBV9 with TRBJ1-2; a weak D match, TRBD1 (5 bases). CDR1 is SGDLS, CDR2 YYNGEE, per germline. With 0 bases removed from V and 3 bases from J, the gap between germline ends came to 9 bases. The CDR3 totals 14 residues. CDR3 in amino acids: CASSVEGDYYGYTF. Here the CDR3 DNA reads TGTGCCAGCAGCGTAGAAGGGGATTACTATGGCTACACCTTC. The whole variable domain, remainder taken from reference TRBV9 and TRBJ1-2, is DSGVTQTPKHLITATGQRVTLRCSPRSGDLSVYWYQQSLDQGLQFLIQYYNGEERAKGNILERFSAQQFPDLHSELNLSSLELGDSALYFCASSVEGDYYGYTFGSGTRLTVV.

The CDR3 reads CASSLGAALNEKLFF. CDR3 bases: TGTGCCAGCAGCTTAGGGGCAGCTCTTAATGAAAAACTGTTTTTT. V gene TRBV11-2 combines with J gene TRBJ1-4; no definite D call. Germline values: CDR1 SGHAT, CDR2 FQNNGV. The CDR3 length is 15 residues. Trimming took off 1 base at V and 4 bases at J, with 10 bases between the two ends.

CDR3 nucleotides: TGTGCCAGCAGTGACAGGGGAGTATATCAGCCCCAGCATTTT. Translated, it gives CASSDRGVYQPQHF. This sequence joins TRBV6-5 and TRBJ1-5; 8 bases agree with TRBD1. CDR1 is MNHEY and CDR2 is SVGAGI in the germline V gene. The CDR3 is 14 amino acids. V shed 5 bases and J 5 bases; nucleotides not matched to a gene: 5.